This TCR beta chain was identified in a study of blood T cell repertoires in COVID-19. Looking at the study overall: Material from acute and convalescent COVID-19 was sourced from the United States, Italy and Spain.

Original data processing: For nucleated cells, counts were estimated from reference gene primer amplification. Clones were read by immunoSEQ multiplex PCR, and TCRdb kept only the in-frame ones, dropping some. V, J and clone size are taken as reported in that table, and D and trimming were inferred from the DNA itself. Here the sample spans over 200,000 clones, around nine tenths being singletons. The ends were cut back, 3 bases at V and 5 bases at J, with 10 bases in the middle. Per germline, CDR1 DFQATT and CDR2 SNEGSKA (reference sequence). This CDR3 region has 13 residues. Everyone who took part was about 18 to 90 years old, and they came from about two dozen US areas.

The clonotype was recovered from a woman aged 25-40 years who had been exposed to COVID-19. The rearrangement joins TRBV20-1 to TRBJ2-2; D gene unclear. The specimen sequenced was PBMCs or T cells enriched from blood (not recorded which). CDR3 residues: CSASIVVTGELFF. The CDR3 DNA follows: TGCAGTGCTAGTATCGTAGTGACCGGGGAGCTGTTTTTT.